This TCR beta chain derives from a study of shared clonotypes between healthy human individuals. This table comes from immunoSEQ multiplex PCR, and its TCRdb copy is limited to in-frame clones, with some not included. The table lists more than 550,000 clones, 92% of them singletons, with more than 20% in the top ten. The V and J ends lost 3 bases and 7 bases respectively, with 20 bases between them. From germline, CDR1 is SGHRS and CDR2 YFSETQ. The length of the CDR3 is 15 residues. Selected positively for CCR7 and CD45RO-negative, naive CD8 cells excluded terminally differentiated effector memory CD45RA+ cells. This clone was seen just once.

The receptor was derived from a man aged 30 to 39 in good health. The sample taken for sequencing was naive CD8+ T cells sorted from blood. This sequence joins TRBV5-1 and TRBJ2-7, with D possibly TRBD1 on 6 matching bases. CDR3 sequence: CASSSKTGGIVEQYF. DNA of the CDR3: TGCGCCAGCAGCTCCAAGACAGGAGGAATTGTTGAGCAGTACTTC.